The 19 T cell receptor beta chains below come from one sample, sequenced in a study of blood T cells in healthy people across ages. Together with a sample-barcoded 5' primer, a J-beta primer mix was included in a second PCR lasting about 7 to 11 cycles. TCRdb used MiXCR to reprocess the 5' RACE reads, holding one entry per CDR3 protein. This table holds about 640,000 distinct CDR3 sequences, roughly 53% found once. Sequencing input: blood. These receptors were taken from a man in his fifties or sixties in good health.

This clonotype was observed a few times. This chain joins TRBV12-3 or TRBV12-4 and TRBJ1-4; no firm D call. The CDR3 loop spans 15 amino acids. Trimming stripped 3 bases from V and 5 bases from J, with 13 bases between. As DNA, the CDR3 is TGTGCCAGCAGTTTTCCCGGGGAGCCGAATGAAAAACTGTTTTTT. Translated: CASSFPGEPNEKLFF.

There are many counts of this clonotype. An end of the junction does not agree with germline; a read error may underlie this. The V and J genes are TRBV5-1 and TRBJ2-1; 12 nucleotides agree with TRBD2. The CDR3 spans 15 residues. Germline V gene data show CDR1 as SGHRS and CDR2 as YFSETQ. In nucleotides, the CDR3 is TGTGCCAGCAGTTCCGGACTAGCGGGGTACAATGAGCAGTTCTTC. Translation: CASSSGLAGYNEQFF.

The chain joins TRBV11-2 to TRBJ2-7; 8 bases match TRBD2. Trimming cost V 5 bases and J 3 bases; bases outside gene matches: 9. The CDR3 totals 15 residues. Germline values: CDR1 SGHAT, CDR2 FQNNGV. The CDR3, as DNA: TGTGCCAGCAGCCCGGGGCGGGGGGCTGGCTACGAGCAGTACTTC. This gives the protein CASSPGRGAGYEQYF.

A single count supports this clonotype. The J gene is TRBJ2-7, the V gene TRBV29-1; D unresolved. The germline gives CDR1 SQVTM, CDR2 ANQGSEA. This CDR3 comprises 11 residues. CDR3 nucleotides: TGCAGAATCAGGACCTCCTACGAGCAGTACTTC. Protein product: CRIRTSYEQYF.

The chain has TRBV12-3 or TRBV12-4 and TRBJ2-3; D not resolved. The CDR3 contains 14 residues. Trimming removed 4 bases from V and 3 bases from J, with 11 bases in between. The CDR3 protein is CASSSQTWTDTQYF. In DNA form, the CDR3 reads TGTGCCAGCAGTTCCCAGACGTGGACAGATACGCAGTATTTT.

V and J are TRBV7-9 and TRBJ1-3; D remains unclear. CDR3 length: 13 amino acids. Trimming removed 5 bases at V and 0 bases at J, with 5 bases between. Germline-derived CDR1 and CDR2 are SEHNR and FQNEAQ (reference sequence). CDR3 sequence: CASSPISGNTIYF. Written as DNA, the CDR3 is TGTGCCAGCAGCCCAATCTCTGGAAACACCATATATTTT.

The chain combines TRBV28 with TRBJ2-5; TRBD1 might be the D (6 bases). This CDR3 is built from 15 residues. V was trimmed by 4 bases and J by 5 bases, leaving 17 bases between them. The germline V gene encodes CDR1 MDHEN and CDR2 SYDVKM. The CDR3 sequence: CASSCLNRVGETQYF. The CDR3 DNA reads as TGTGCCAGCAGTTGCCTTAACAGGGTAGGGGAGACCCAGTACTTC.

As regards this clonotype: One junction end disagrees with the germline gene, perhaps due to a read error. V is TRBV29-1 and J is TRBJ1-1, with D uncertain. The CDR3 length is 15 residues. Germline CDR1 SQVTM, CDR2 ANQGSEA. CDR3 nucleotides: TGCAGCGTTTGTTCCGCACCTACCCCCAACACCGAAGCTTTCTTT. Translation gives CSVCSAPTPNTEAFF.

Worth noting for this clonotype: The junction shows a germline mismatch at one end, possibly a read error. V is TRBV20-1 and J is TRBJ1-1; TRBD1 aligns across 7 bases. CDR3 length: 16 amino acids. The V gene's germline CDR1 is DFQATT and CDR2 SNEGSKA (reference sequence). The CDR3 here is CSVREPRQGWNTEAFF. CDR3 bases: TGCAGTGTTAGAGAACCCCGACAGGGCTGGAACACTGAAGCTTTCTTT.

The chain couples TRBV15 to TRBJ2-5; 7 positions agree with TRBD2. This CDR3 contains 18 residues. CDR1 and CDR2 (germline): LNHNV, YYDKDF (reference sequence). The trim removed 0 bases at V and 2 bases at J, leaving 12 bases unmatched. This chain's CDR3 is CATSRDVTGGPIQETQYF. CDR3 nucleotide sequence: TGTGCCACCAGCAGAGATGTAACGGGGGGACCTATTCAAGAGACCCAGTACTTC.

DNA for the CDR3: TGTGCCAGCAGTCCCCAGGTCTCTGATACGCAGTATTTT. Amino acids: CASSPQVSDTQYF. This sequence joins TRBV6-5 and TRBJ2-3; D gene unclear. CDR3 size: 13 residues. Per the germline V gene, CDR1 is MNHEY and CDR2 is SVGAGI. Between the trimmed V and J ends, which lost 5 bases and 6 bases, there was a span of 12 bases.

The chain combines TRBV5-4 with TRBJ2-7; D might be TRBD1 or TRBD2, each matching 7 bases. Gene TRBJ2-5 matches the end of the DNA better, so the J call may be wrong. There are 14 residues in the CDR3. Germline CDR1 SGHNT, CDR2 YYREEE (reference sequence). CDR3 residues: CASSSDREGKTQYF. The CDR3 region has the DNA TGTGCCAGCAGCTCCGACAGGGAGGGGAAGACCCAGTACTTC.

This clonotype was observed a few times. This chain connects TRBV29-1 to TRBJ1-1; D call uncertain. The CDR3 is 13 amino acids. V lost 3 bases and J 4 bases, leaving 12 bases between the germline ends. Germline V gene lookup returns CDR1 SQVTM and CDR2 ANQGSEA. The CDR3 is CSVDPRGGTEAFF. For the CDR3, the DNA is TGCAGCGTTGACCCACGGGGTGGCACTGAAGCTTTCTTT.

The chain recombines TRBV5-1 with TRBJ2-7, with D possibly matching TRBD1 (5 bases). Trimming cost V 6 bases and J 3 bases, with 19 bases left between them. The CDR3 is made up of 15 amino acids. Germline CDR1 SGHRS, CDR2 YFSETQ. The CDR3 here is CASTLRDSGGYEQYF. CDR3 sequence (DNA): TGCGCCAGCACCCTTAGAGACAGTGGCGGCTACGAGCAGTACTTC.

The chain has TRBV6-6 and TRBJ2-2, with TRBD1 matching 11 bases. Germline V gene data show CDR1 as MNHNY and CDR2 as SVGAGI (reference sequence). V dropped 5 bases and J dropped 7; count of bases not matched to a gene: 9. The CDR3 loop spans 16 amino acids. The CDR3, as DNA: TGTGCCAGCAGTGGGGCAGGACAGGGGGCCGACGGGGAGCTGTTTTTT. Its translation is CASSGAGQGADGELFF.

This clonotype was observed a handful of times. The rearrangement links TRBV20-1 to TRBJ2-7; 11 positions agree with TRBD2. This CDR3 contains 13 residues. Losses at the gene ends were 5 bases for V and 4 bases for J; bases not matched to a gene: 4. CDR1 DFQATT and CDR2 SNEGSKA come from the germline V gene (reference sequence). In DNA, the CDR3 is TGCAGTGCTCTAGCGGGGGGCACTTACGAGCAGTACTTC. It encodes CSALAGGTYEQYF.

V is TRBV20-1 and J is TRBJ1-2, with 7 nucleotides matching TRBD1. V lost 1 base, J lost 3 bases, and 5 bases stayed unmatched. The CDR3 runs to 14 residues. Germline V gives CDR1 DFQATT, CDR2 SNEGSKA (reference sequence). The CDR3 is CSARVRQGDYGYTF. CDR3 coding DNA: TGCAGTGCTAGAGTCAGACAGGGCGACTATGGCTACACCTTC.

The V gene is TRBV29-1, the J gene TRBJ1-4; D perhaps matches TRBD1 (5 bases). Deletions cut 6 bases from V and 4 bases from J, with 15 bases between. From germline, CDR1 is SQVTM and CDR2 ANQGSEA. CDR3 length equals 14 residues. In DNA, the CDR3 is TGCAGCGTGGCGGTGGCAGGGAATAATGAAAAACTGTTTTTT. Protein sequence: CSVAVAGNNEKLFF.

This clonotype was recorded at least ten times. A much larger clonotype is one base distant, so this may be a read error. The chain uses TRBV5-8 and TRBJ2-7; no clear D. The CDR3 totals 13 residues. Germline CDR1 SGHTS, CDR2 YDEGEE. V was cut by 6 bases and J by 3 bases, with 13 bases left in between. The chain's CDR3 is CASTCGPGYEQYF. The CDR3 DNA is TGTGCCAGCACCTGTGGCCCAGGCTACGAGCAGTACTTC. The whole variable domain, remainder taken from reference TRBV5-8 and TRBJ2-7, is EAGVTQSPTHLIKTRGQQATLRCSPISGHTSVYWYQQALGLGLQFLLWYDEGEERNRGNFPPRFSGRQFPNYSSELNVNALELEDSALYLCASTCGPGYEQYFGPGTRLTVT.